These 7 T cell receptor beta chains share one sample of origin, sequenced in a study of radiotherapy plus CTLA-4 blockade in lung cancer. Sequencing was performed with immunoSEQ multiplex PCR; in TCRdb, only in-frame clones are kept and a portion is missing. Among about 73,000 clones listed, roughly 84% were seen once. The sample here was peripheral blood, taken from a patient treated with radiotherapy plus ipilimumab. The source of these receptors is a human donor with non-small cell lung cancer that progressed on radiotherapy plus ipilimumab.

This chain links TRBV5-1 with TRBJ2-1, with D perhaps matching TRBD1 or TRBD2 (5 bases each). The CDR3 spans 15 residues. Trimming pared 5 bases from V and 1 base from J, leaving 13 bases between. Germline values: CDR1 SGHRS, CDR2 YFSETQ. CDR3 sequence reads: CASSPGAGSYNEQFF. CDR3 nucleotides: TGCGCCAGCAGTCCCGGGGCTGGGTCCTACAATGAGCAGTTCTTC.

In nucleotides, the CDR3 is TGTGCCAGCAGTGGACTAGCGGGTTACAATGAGCAGTTCTTC. It yields the protein CASSGLAGYNEQFF. The chain recombines TRBV27 with TRBJ2-1; 11 bases are a match to TRBD2. This CDR3 has 14 amino acids. The V segment lost 5 bases and the J segment 4 bases; nucleotides outside the gene matches: 1. The germline V gene encodes CDR1 MNHEY and CDR2 SMNVEV (reference sequence).

The chain recombines TRBV2 with TRBJ2-3; a possible D gene is TRBD2 (5 bases). CDR3 length: 14 amino acids. Deletions cut 8 bases from V and 1 base from J, with 13 bases between. Germline-derived CDR1 and CDR2 are SNHLY and FYNNEI. The CDR3 DNA follows: TGTGCCAGCGGAGGCCGTACCGGCACAGATACGCAGTATTTT. Protein sequence: CASGGRTGTDTQYF. The whole variable domain, remainder taken from reference TRBV2 and TRBJ2-3, is EPEVTQTPSHQVTQMGQEVILRCVPISNHLYFYWYRQILGQKVEFLVSFYNNEISEKSEIFDDQFSVERPDGSNFTLKIRSTKLEDSAMYFCASGGRTGTDTQYFGPGTRLTVL.

The V and J genes are TRBV6-5 and TRBJ1-2, with no clear D. Germline V lookup: CDR1 MNHEY, CDR2 SVGAGI. V shed 2 bases and J shed 4 bases, with 8 bases lying between them. The CDR3 totals 13 residues. CDR3 sequence: CASSYGASYGYTF. CDR3 nucleotide sequence: TGTGCCAGCAGTTACGGCGCATCCTATGGCTACACCTTC.

Here the CDR3 DNA reads TGTGCCAGCAGCTTAGCGGGAAGCTCCTACAATGAGCAGTTCTTC. It specifies CASSLAGSSYNEQFF. J is TRBJ2-1 and V is TRBV6-1; 8 nucleotides line up with TRBD2. The CDR3 totals 15 residues. The trim removed 6 bases at V and 0 bases at J, leaving 4 bases unmatched. Looked up from germline, CDR1 is MNHNS and CDR2 is SASEGT.

Regarding this clone: Other DNA variants within this sample encode the same CDR3. This sequence joins TRBV6-6 and TRBJ2-7; D not resolved. This CDR3 comprises 11 residues. Germline V gives CDR1 MNHNY, CDR2 SVGAGI (reference sequence). V shed 2 bases and J shed 5 bases, with 4 bases lying between them. The DNA of the CDR3 is TGTGCCAGCAGTTACCCACACGAGCAGTACTTC. This sequence encodes CASSYPHEQYF.

The rearrangement uses TRBV9 and TRBJ2-7; D may match TRBD1 or TRBD2 (5 bases each). Germline-derived CDR1 and CDR2 are SGDLS and YYNGEE. Trimming took off 2 bases at V and 1 base at J, with 13 bases between the two ends. CDR3 length: 15 amino acids. The CDR3 loop is CASSVGGPPSYEQYF. The CDR3 DNA sequence: TGTGCCAGCAGCGTTGGGGGACCACCGTCCTACGAGCAGTACTTC.